This TCR beta chain was sequenced for a study of STAT5B mutations in CD4+ large granular lymphocyte leukemia. Measured with immunoSEQ multiplex PCR; TCRdb has only the in-frame clones, and not every one. The table lists some 27,000 clones, about 69% of them singletons, with 3% to 3.5% in the top ten. General study results and limits: Top patient clones used TRBV06 genes more often: 8/27 versus 2/35 in controls.

Per germline, CDR1 SEHNR and CDR2 FQNEAQ (reference sequence). V was cut by 1 base and J by 5 bases, with 12 bases left in between. This CDR3 region has 14 residues. This clone was observed a handful of times. Its specificity is not known. The J gene is TRBJ2-7, the V gene TRBV7-9; D gene unclear. Material for sequencing was CD4+ T cells from blood buffy coats. This clonotype was obtained from a human donor in good health. CDR3 in DNA: TGTGCCAGCAGCTTAGGGGAAACCCTAGACGAGCAGTACTTC. Protein product: CASSLGETLDEQYF.